The 12 T cell receptor beta chains given below trace back to one sample, sequenced in a study of cytomegalovirus exposure and HLA in healthy donors. 13 Jbeta primers and 60 Vbeta primers were used for the PCR. The method was immunoSEQ multiplex PCR; TCRdb's version includes in-frame clones alone and lacks a portion of them. The data contain about 170,000 clones, approximately 70% of them singletons. The material sequenced was PBMCs. The source of these receptors is a young woman in good health and CMV-seropositive.

This clone was recorded a few times. The rearrangement uses TRBV9 and TRBJ1-1; perhaps TRBD1 as D (5 bases). Germline CDR1 and CDR2: SGDLS and YYNGEE. This CDR3 is built from 15 residues. The germline V and J ends were trimmed by 1 base and 3 bases, with 13 bases remaining between them. The CDR3 here is CASSVPTGEDTEAFF. The CDR3 region has the DNA TGTGCCAGCAGCGTACCAACAGGCGAGGACACTGAAGCTTTCTTT. Based on the CDR3 plus reference TRBV9 and TRBJ1-1, the full variable domain is DSGVTQTPKHLITATGQRVTLRCSPRSGDLSVYWYQQSLDQGLQFLIQYYNGEERAKGNILERFSAQQFPDLHSELNLSSLELGDSALYFCASSVPTGEDTEAFFGQGTRLTVV.

The rearrangement joins TRBV7-3 to TRBJ2-3; D possibly corresponds to TRBD2 (6 bases). Trimming pared 2 bases from V and 0 bases from J, leaving 12 bases between. The V gene's germline CDR1 is SGHTA and CDR2 FQGTGA. CDR3 length equals 16 residues. This CDR3 is CASSLGVAVSTDTQYF. The CDR3 DNA reads as TGTGCCAGCAGCTTAGGGGTAGCGGTTAGCACAGATACGCAGTATTTT. Using reference TRBV7-3 and TRBJ2-3 for the parts outside the CDR3, the full variable domain is GAGVSQTPSNKVTEKGKYVELRCDPISGHTALYWYRQSLGQGPEFLIYFQGTGAADDSGLPNDRFFAVRPEGSVSTLKIQRTERGDSAVYLCASSLGVAVSTDTQYFGPGTRLTVL.

This clone was recorded a few times. The rearrangement uses TRBV9 and TRBJ2-3; 7 nucleotides align to TRBD1. This CDR3 region has 14 residues. The junction had 5 bases not matched to a gene; V was cut back by 2 bases and J by 5 bases. The germline CDR1 and CDR2 sequences are SGDLS and YYNGEE. CDR3: CASSVFPGGDTQYF. In DNA form, the CDR3 reads TGTGCCAGCAGCGTCTTCCCAGGGGGAGATACGCAGTATTTT.

V usage is TRBV15 and J usage is TRBJ1-1; D call uncertain. Trimming stripped 0 bases from V and 1 base from J, with 15 bases between. CDR1 is LNHNV and CDR2 is YYDKDF in the germline V gene (reference sequence). This CDR3 contains 17 residues. The DNA of the CDR3 is TGTGCCACCAGCAGAGATTTAGAGATCGGGAGGAACACTGAAGCTTTCTTT. As protein: CATSRDLEIGRNTEAFF.

This clone was detected only a few times. The chain carries TRBV15 and TRBJ2-3; D unresolved. The CDR3 consists of 13 residues. Trimming removed 8 bases from V and 6 bases from J, with 15 bases in between. CDR1 LNHNV and CDR2 YYDKDF come from the germline V gene (reference sequence). The CDR3 nucleotides read TGTGCCACCTCTGGAGCCACGTCCGATACGCAGTATTTT. Its translation is CATSGATSDTQYF.

This chain uses TRBV6-4 with TRBJ1-1; D is unresolved. Between the trimmed V and J ends, which lost 3 bases and 0 bases, there was a span of 14 bases. Germline lookup yields CDR1 MRHNA and CDR2 SNTAGT. This CDR3 has 16 residues. The CDR3 spells CASSENSGTMNTEAFF. The CDR3 DNA is TGTGCCAGCAGTGAGAACTCGGGAACTATGAACACTGAAGCTTTCTTT.

This sequence joins TRBV6-6 and TRBJ2-1, with 11 bases matching TRBD2. Germline values: CDR1 MNHNY, CDR2 SVGAGI (reference sequence). The junction had 7 bases not matched to a gene; V was cut back by 3 bases and J by 6 bases. The CDR3 length is 16 residues. Here the CDR3 DNA reads TGTGCCAGCAGTTATCCGACTAGCGGGGTTGGCAATGAGCAGTTCTTC. Amino acid sequence: CASSYPTSGVGNEQFF.

The chain carries TRBV11-3 and TRBJ1-1, with D possibly matching TRBD1 (6 bases). The germline V gene has CDR1 SGHNT and CDR2 YENEEA. The V and J ends lost 6 bases and 3 bases respectively, with 14 bases between them. The CDR3 is 14 amino acids. The CDR3 coding sequence is TGTGCCAGCAGTTTTTCAGGGGTCGACACTGAAGCTTTCTTT. It translates to CASSFSGVDTEAFF.

The chain employs TRBV30 and TRBJ1-6; a possible D gene is TRBD1 (5 bases). Germline assignment: CDR1 GTSNPN and CDR2 SVGIG (reference sequence). The CDR3 runs to 16 residues. V lost 0 bases and J 9 bases, leaving 18 bases between the germline ends. The CDR3 loop reads CAWSVQRAGPGSPLHF. DNA for the CDR3: TGTGCCTGGAGTGTACAAAGAGCGGGGCCAGGTTCACCCCTCCACTTT.

The V gene is TRBV27, the J gene TRBJ2-3; no clear D gene. The length of the CDR3 is 14 residues. Trimming took 2 bases from V and 4 from J, leaving 10 bases between them. Germline V gene sequence: CDR1 MNHEY, CDR2 SMNVEV (reference sequence). CDR3 region: CASSLGRGADTQYF. CDR3 DNA: TGTGCCAGCAGTTTAGGGCGTGGTGCAGATACGCAGTATTTT.

V usage is TRBV7-2 and J usage is TRBJ1-6; D is unresolved. Trimming pared 5 bases from V and 5 bases from J, leaving 13 bases between. From germline, CDR1 is SGHTA and CDR2 FQGNSA. This CDR3 contains 15 residues. The CDR3 region has the DNA TGTGCCAGCAGCCGCTACGACAACCATAATTCACCCCTCCACTTT. Protein product: CASSRYDNHNSPLHF.

Here the CDR3 DNA reads TGTGCCAGCAGCTCGACCCCTAGTAGCGGAAGCACAGATACGCAGTATTTT. Its translation is CASSSTPSSGSTDTQYF. J is TRBJ2-3 and V is TRBV5-4, with a possible D match to TRBD2 (6 bases). The CDR3 contains 17 residues. The germline gives CDR1 SGHNT, CDR2 YYREEE (reference sequence). Trimming removed 3 bases from V and 0 bases from J, with 17 bases in between.